This T cell receptor beta chain came from a study of cytomegalovirus exposure and HLA in healthy donors. Study outcomes and limitations: The authors considered a cluster of highly shared sequence variants likely to be a sequencing artifact. For cytomegalovirus status, the classifier reportedly gave diagnoses with high specificity and sensitivity. Indistinguishability led to the exclusion of some V segments, TRBV6-2 and TRBV6-3 included.

The PCR ran on 60 Vbeta and 13 Jbeta primers. The table came from immunoSEQ multiplex PCR; TCRdb's copy has only in-frame clones and leaves some out. The table shows approximately 75,000 clones, with about 73% occurring only once. As for this clone: Its specificity is unknown.

V was pared by 0 bases and J by 7 bases, with 8 bases between. Per the germline V gene, CDR1 is SGHRS and CDR2 is YFSETQ. The CDR3 is 13 residues long. The V call is TRBV5-1, the J call TRBJ2-1; D remains unclear. Specimen: PBMCs. This TCR was sampled from a woman aged 60-75 years in good health and CMV-seropositive. The CDR3 loop is CASSLGTKNEQFF. CDR3 nucleotides: TGCGCCAGCAGCTTGGGAACAAAAAATGAGCAGTTCTTC.